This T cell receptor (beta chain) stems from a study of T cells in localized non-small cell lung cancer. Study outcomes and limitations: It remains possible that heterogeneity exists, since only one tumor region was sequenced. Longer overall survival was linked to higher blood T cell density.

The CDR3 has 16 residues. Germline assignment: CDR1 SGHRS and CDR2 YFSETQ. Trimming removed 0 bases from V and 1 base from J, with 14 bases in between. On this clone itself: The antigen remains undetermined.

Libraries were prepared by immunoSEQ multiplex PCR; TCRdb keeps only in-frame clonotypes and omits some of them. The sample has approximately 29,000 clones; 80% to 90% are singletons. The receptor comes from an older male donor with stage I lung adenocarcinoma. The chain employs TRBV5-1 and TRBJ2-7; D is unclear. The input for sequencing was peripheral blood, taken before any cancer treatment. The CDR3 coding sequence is TGCGCCAGCAGCTTGGCTCTGGGGTCAGTATCCTACGAGCAGTACTTC. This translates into CASSLALGSVSYEQYF.